This T cell receptor (beta chain) was recovered during a study of T cell repertoires in cytomegalovirus infection (dated by TCRdb to the late 2010s). For context, the study as a whole: Donor HLA type was relevant to the analysis, because carriage of CMV infection together with the matching HLA type was indicated by public TCR beta signatures. General study outcomes and caveats: In both this cohort and an independent roughly 350-donor cohort, the cumulative frequency of public TCR beta family members distinguished carriers of CMV infection plus the relevant HLA type. The ex vivo response was dominated by HLA-C-restricted CMV-specific TCR beta clonotypes, and the single most frequent clonotype in two of eight donors was supplied by these HLA-C-restricted clonotypes.

The data were produced on an Illumina HiSeq 1500. TCRdb redid the processing of the public reads, applying fastp at Q25 and MiXCR, and retained in-frame beta chains. All rows with the same CDR3 protein become a single entry with the most common DNA and genes. This sample is represented by about 260,000 distinct CDR3 sequences; roughly 15% of them were singletons. The biggest ten clones account for around 8.8% of the sample. Worth noting for this clonotype: This clone's antigen is unknown. No quality values exist for individual bases; no much larger clone is one base distant.

The germline V gene (reference sequence) specifies LNHNV as CDR1 and YYDKDF as CDR2. Cut back by 0 bases and 2 bases, the V and J ends lie 10 bases apart. Including cysteine and phenylalanine, the CDR3 has 15 amino acids. Only CDR3 DNA remains: 45 bases, in frame from the first base. Specimen: PBMCs. The chain links TRBV15 with TRBJ1-1; a tentative D match to TRBD1 spans 5 bases. The receptor's source is a human donor in good health (CMV status not recorded). Some clones in this sample may be carry-over from other donors' samples. The CDR3 protein: CATSRDGDSNTEAFF. The sequenced DNA is TGTGCCACCAGCAGAGATGGAGACAGCAACACTGAAGCTTTCTTT.